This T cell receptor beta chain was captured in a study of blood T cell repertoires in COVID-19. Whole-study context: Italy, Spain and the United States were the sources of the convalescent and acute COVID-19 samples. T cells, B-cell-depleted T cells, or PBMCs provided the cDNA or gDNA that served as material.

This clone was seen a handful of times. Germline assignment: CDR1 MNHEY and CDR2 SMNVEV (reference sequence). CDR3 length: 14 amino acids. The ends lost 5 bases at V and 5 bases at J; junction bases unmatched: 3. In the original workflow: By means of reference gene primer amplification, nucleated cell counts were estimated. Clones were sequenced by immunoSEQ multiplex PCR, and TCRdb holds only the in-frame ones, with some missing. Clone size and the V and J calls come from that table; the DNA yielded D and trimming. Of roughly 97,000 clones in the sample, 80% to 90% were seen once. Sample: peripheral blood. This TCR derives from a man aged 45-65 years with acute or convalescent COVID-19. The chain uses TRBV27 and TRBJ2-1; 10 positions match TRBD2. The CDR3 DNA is TGTGCCAGCAGTCAAGCGGGAGGGGACAATGAGCAGTTCTTC. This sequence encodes CASSQAGGDNEQFF.